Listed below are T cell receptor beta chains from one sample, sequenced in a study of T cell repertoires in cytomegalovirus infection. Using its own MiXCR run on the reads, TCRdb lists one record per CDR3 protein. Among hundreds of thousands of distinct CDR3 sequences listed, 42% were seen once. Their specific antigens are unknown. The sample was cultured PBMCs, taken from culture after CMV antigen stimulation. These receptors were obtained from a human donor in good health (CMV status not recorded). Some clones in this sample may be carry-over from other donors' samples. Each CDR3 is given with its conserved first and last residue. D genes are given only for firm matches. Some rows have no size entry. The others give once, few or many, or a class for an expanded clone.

CDR3 DNA: TGTGCCAGCAGCTTAAGGGGGGCATTGAATGAAAAACTGTTTTTT
CDR3 protein: CASSLRGALNEKLFF
V gene: TRBV7-2
clone size: many
D gene: .
J gene: TRBJ1-4

CDR3 DNA: TGTGCCAGCAGTCCCAGGGTGAAGGTGGTTCCAGATACGCAGTATTTT
CDR3 protein: CASSPRVKVVPDTQYF
V gene: TRBV6-5
clone size: .
D gene: .
J gene: TRBJ2-3

CDR3 DNA: TGTGCCAGCAGCTCCTGGACAGGGGGAAGTTACGAGCTGTACTTC
CDR3 protein: CASSSWTGGSYELYF
V gene: TRBV7-6
clone size: .
D gene: TRBD1
J gene: TRBJ2-7

CDR3 DNA: TGTGCCAGCAGTTTTCGACAGGAGTACACAGATACGCAGTATTTT
CDR3 protein: CASSFRQEYTDTQYF
V gene: TRBV27
clone size: .
D gene: .
J gene: TRBJ2-3

CDR3 DNA: TGTGCCAGCAGCCTACTTAGCGGGGGGGCCGAGTTCGGAGAGACCCAGTACTTC
CDR3 protein: CASSLLSGGAEFGETQYF
V gene: TRBV7-2
clone size: .
D gene: TRBD2
J gene: TRBJ2-5

CDR3 DNA: TGTGCCAGCTCACCGGGACTAGCGGGAGGGAAGGACGAGCAGTACTTC
CDR3 protein: CASSPGLAGGKDEQYF
V gene: TRBV18
clone size: .
D gene: TRBD2
J gene: TRBJ2-7

CDR3 DNA: TGCGCCAGCAGCCAATTGCCGAACACCGGGGAGCTGTTTTTT
CDR3 protein: CASSQLPNTGELFF
V gene: TRBV4-1
clone size: .
D gene: .
J gene: TRBJ2-2

CDR3 DNA: TGTGCCAGCAGCTCCGGGACTAGCGGGAGGATAAGGGAGACCCAGTACTTC
CDR3 protein: CASSSGTSGRIRETQYF
V gene: TRBV7-6
clone size: .
D gene: TRBD2
J gene: TRBJ2-5

CDR3 DNA: TGTGCCAGCAGCAGAGAAGGGTCACCCCTCCACTTT
CDR3 protein: CASSREGSPLHF
V gene: TRBV7-9
clone size: few
D gene: .
J gene: TRBJ1-6

CDR3 DNA: TGTGCCAGCAGCTTAGTGGTCAGCTACTCTGGAAACACCATATATTTT
CDR3 protein: CASSLVVSYSGNTIYF
V gene: TRBV7-2
clone size: .
D gene: .
J gene: TRBJ1-3

CDR3 DNA: TGTGCCAGCAGCTTCGGGGACTTCCCCTACGAGCAGTACTTC
CDR3 protein: CASSFGDFPYEQYF
V gene: TRBV7-2
clone size: .
D gene: .
J gene: TRBJ2-7

CDR3 DNA: TGTGCCAGCAGCCTGGCACGCTTGGGAGGTACGCAGTATTTT
CDR3 protein: CASSLARLGGTQYF
V gene: TRBV27
clone size: .
D gene: .
J gene: TRBJ2-3

CDR3 DNA: TGTGCCAGCAGCTTACCAGGGGGTTCCGAGCAGTACTTC
CDR3 protein: CASSLPGGSEQYF
V gene: TRBV7-2
clone size: few
D gene: TRBD1
J gene: TRBJ2-7

CDR3 DNA: TGTGCCAGCAGTCTTGACCTGGGCCTGACTGGCTACAATGAGCAGTTCTTC
CDR3 protein: CASSLDLGLTGYNEQFF
V gene: TRBV28
clone size: .
D gene: .
J gene: TRBJ2-1

CDR3 DNA: TGTGCCAGTACGAGCGGGAGCGGGTACACCGGGGAGCTGTTTTTT
CDR3 protein: CASTSGSGYTGELFF
V gene: TRBV19
clone size: .
D gene: TRBD2
J gene: TRBJ2-2

CDR3 DNA: TGTGCCAGCAGTCCGGAGGAGCTAACCTCCTATGGCTACACCTTC
CDR3 protein: CASSPEELTSYGYTF
V gene: TRBV2
clone size: .
D gene: .
J gene: TRBJ1-2

CDR3 DNA: TGCGCCAGCAGCCAAGAGAAGTGGGGGGGGCTCTACGAGCAGTACTTC
CDR3 protein: CASSQEKWGGLYEQYF
V gene: TRBV4-1
clone size: .
D gene: .
J gene: TRBJ2-7

CDR3 DNA: TGCGCCAGCAAGGGGACTAGCGGGAACGATGAGCAGTTCTTC
CDR3 protein: CASKGTSGNDEQFF
V gene: TRBV5-1
clone size: .
D gene: TRBD2
J gene: TRBJ2-1

CDR3 DNA: TGTGCCAGCAGCTTTAATTCTGGGGTGGGCTACGAGCAGTACTTC
CDR3 protein: CASSFNSGVGYEQYF
V gene: TRBV7-2
clone size: few
D gene: .
J gene: TRBJ2-7

CDR3 DNA: TGTGCCAGCAGCCGGGACGGGCGGGAAGCTTTCTTT
CDR3 protein: CASSRDGREAFF
V gene: TRBV7-2
clone size: many
D gene: .
J gene: TRBJ1-1

CDR3 DNA: TGCGCCAGCAGCTTCCGAGCGGGGCTGTTCACAGATACGCAGTATTTT
CDR3 protein: CASSFRAGLFTDTQYF
V gene: TRBV5-1
clone size: .
D gene: TRBD2
J gene: TRBJ2-3

CDR3 DNA: TGTGCCAGCAGCTTAATGGTCTCTTTCCGGTTACACTCCTACGAGCAGTACTTC
CDR3 protein: CASSLMVSFRLHSYEQYF
V gene: TRBV7-2
clone size: many
D gene: .
J gene: TRBJ2-7

CDR3 DNA: TGCGCCAGCAGCCAAGATCAATCGAGGAGCGAGCAGTACTTC
CDR3 protein: CASSQDQSRSEQYF
V gene: TRBV4-1
clone size: .
D gene: .
J gene: TRBJ2-7

CDR3 DNA: TGTGCCAGCAGCCACCTTAGCGGGAATGAGCAGTTCTTC
CDR3 protein: CASSHLSGNEQFF
V gene: TRBV5-5
clone size: .
D gene: TRBD2
J gene: TRBJ2-1

CDR3 DNA: TGTGCCACCCTCTCAGGGGGGCGGCTCTCCTACGTCAAGCAGTACTTC
CDR3 protein: CATLSGGRLSYVKQYF
V gene: TRBV28
clone size: .
D gene: .
J gene: TRBJ2-7

CDR3 DNA: TGCAGTGCTAGAGTCTTTAGCGGGAGTACAGATACGCAGTATTTT
CDR3 protein: CSARVFSGSTDTQYF
V gene: TRBV20-1
clone size: .
D gene: TRBD2
J gene: TRBJ2-3

CDR3 DNA: TGTGCCAGCAGTTACTCCCCCCTTCTGGGGGTTCTACGCTCCTATAATTCACCCCTCCACTTT
CDR3 protein: CASSYSPLLGVLRSYNSPLHF
V gene: TRBV6-2/TRBV6-3
clone size: once
D gene: .
J gene: TRBJ1-6

CDR3 DNA: TGTGCCAGCAGTTCTCCGGGCCTTAGGGGGAACGCTGAAGCTTTCTTT
CDR3 protein: CASSSPGLRGNAEAFF
V gene: TRBV12-3/TRBV12-4
clone size: few
D gene: .
J gene: TRBJ1-1

CDR3 DNA: TGCAGTGCTTCCCGACTAGCCTACACAGATACGCAGTATTTT
CDR3 protein: CSASRLAYTDTQYF
V gene: TRBV20-1
clone size: .
D gene: TRBD2
J gene: TRBJ2-3

CDR3 DNA: TGTGCCAGCAGCTTCCGAAGGACCGGGACAGCCTCCTACAATGAGCAGTTCTTC
CDR3 protein: CASSFRRTGTASYNEQFF
V gene: TRBV7-2
clone size: few
D gene: TRBD1
J gene: TRBJ2-1

CDR3 DNA: TGTGCCAGCAGCTCAACCCGACTAGCCGGAACGCAGTATTTT
CDR3 protein: CASSSTRLAGTQYF
V gene: TRBV11-2
clone size: few
D gene: TRBD2
J gene: TRBJ2-3

CDR3 DNA: TGTGCGACGTTCGTGCAGTCCCACTACGAGCAGTACTTC
CDR3 protein: CATFVQSHYEQYF
V gene: TRBV6-1
clone size: few
D gene: .
J gene: TRBJ2-7

CDR3 DNA: TGTGCCAGTAACCTAAGGACAGGGAGGGGCACAGATACGCAGTATTTT
CDR3 protein: CASNLRTGRGTDTQYF
V gene: TRBV19
clone size: .
D gene: .
J gene: TRBJ2-3

CDR3 DNA: TGTGCCAGCAGTTTAGGTAGGAGGGGGACCCTGAAAAAACTAACCTACGAGCAGTACTTC
CDR3 protein: CASSLGRRGTLKKLTYEQYF
V gene: TRBV12-3/TRBV12-4
clone size: few
D gene: .
J gene: TRBJ2-7

CDR3 DNA: TGTGCCAGCAGCTTAGAGTCTCCGATCGCTTTCTTT
CDR3 protein: CASSLESPIAFF
V gene: TRBV11-2
clone size: few
D gene: .
J gene: TRBJ1-1

CDR3 DNA: TGTGCCAGTACTCCGACAGGATGGGGTTTCACCTTC
CDR3 protein: CASTPTGWGFTF
V gene: TRBV19
clone size: few
D gene: .
J gene: TRBJ1-2

CDR3 DNA: TGTGCCAGCAGCAGAGAGGCGGTGGGCGGGGGGGCCCAATACGAGCAGTACTTC
CDR3 protein: CASSREAVGGGAQYEQYF
V gene: TRBV7-8
clone size: many
D gene: TRBD2
J gene: TRBJ2-7

CDR3 DNA: TGTGCCAGCCGCCCTCCCGGGGCCGCCTACGAGCAGTACTTC
CDR3 protein: CASRPPGAAYEQYF
V gene: TRBV6-2/TRBV6-3
clone size: .
D gene: .
J gene: TRBJ2-7

CDR3 DNA: TGCGCCAGCAGCCAAGAATACGGGAGGTTCTCCTACGAGCAGTACTTC
CDR3 protein: CASSQEYGRFSYEQYF
V gene: TRBV4-3
clone size: .
D gene: TRBD2
J gene: TRBJ2-7

CDR3 DNA: TGCAGTGCTAGAGATCGCGGAAGGGGGCCCTACCAAGAGACCCAGTACTTC
CDR3 protein: CSARDRGRGPYQETQYF
V gene: TRBV20-1
clone size: .
D gene: TRBD1
J gene: TRBJ2-5

CDR3 DNA: TGTGCCAGCAGCTTGGTTGGCTCCGCGGGGGGCGGCACTGAAGCTTTCTTT
CDR3 protein: CASSLVGSAGGGTEAFF
V gene: TRBV5-5
clone size: .
D gene: .
J gene: TRBJ1-1

CDR3 DNA: TGCAGTGCTAGAGTAGGGGGCTCTGGAAACACCATATATTTT
CDR3 protein: CSARVGGSGNTIYF
V gene: TRBV20-1
clone size: .
D gene: .
J gene: TRBJ1-3

CDR3 DNA: TGCGCCAGCAGCCAAGAACCAGGGAGGGATGGCTACACCTTC
CDR3 protein: CASSQEPGRDGYTF
V gene: TRBV4-1
clone size: .
D gene: .
J gene: TRBJ1-2

CDR3 DNA: TGTGCCAGCAGTTACGTGCCCCCATCCGGACAGCCCCAGCATTTT
CDR3 protein: CASSYVPPSGQPQHF
V gene: TRBV6-5
clone size: .
D gene: .
J gene: TRBJ1-5

CDR3 DNA: TGCGCCAGCAGCCGGGGTCCGGGACGAATGGGGAGTACTGAAGCTTTCTTT
CDR3 protein: CASSRGPGRMGSTEAFF
V gene: TRBV4-3
clone size: .
D gene: .
J gene: TRBJ1-1